The 15 T cell receptor beta chains presented below share a single source sample, sequenced in a study of blood T cell repertoires in COVID-19. Clones were read by immunoSEQ multiplex PCR, and TCRdb kept only the in-frame ones, dropping some. Of 64,000 or so clones in the sample, 75% to 85% are singletons; the top ten hold over 9.5%. Input material: peripheral blood. Every receptor here comes from a human donor in a cohort sampled during active COVID-19.

This chain joins TRBV5-8 and TRBJ2-2; 8 bases map to TRBD2. The trim removed 1 base at V and 2 bases at J, leaving 4 bases unmatched. Looked up from germline, CDR1 is SGHTS and CDR2 is YDEGEE. CDR3 length: 16 amino acids. CDR3 in DNA: TGTGCCAGCAGCTTGTTTCGGGGGGGAAACACCGGGGAGCTGTTTTTT. Translated, it gives CASSLFRGGNTGELFF.

The chain carries TRBV27 and TRBJ2-7; 7 bases are a match to TRBD1. Germline CDR1 reads MNHEY; CDR2 reads SMNVEV (reference sequence). J was trimmed by 6 bases and V by 7 bases; bases with no gene match: 12. The CDR3 runs 14 residues. The CDR3 DNA reads as TGTGCCAGCAACAGTTTGAGGGGGCCGGGCGAGCAGTACTTC. This sequence encodes CASNSLRGPGEQYF.

The chain employs TRBV3-1 (or the pseudogene TRBV3-2) and TRBJ1-2; 7 nucleotides line up with TRBD1. Germline assignment: CDR1 LGHDT and CDR2 YNNKEL (reference sequence). This CDR3 comprises 15 residues. Trimming cost V 2 bases and J 7 bases; bases outside gene matches: 10. This CDR3 is CASSQLQGFGGGYTF. CDR3 bases: TGTGCCAGCAGCCAACTACAGGGGTTCGGTGGTGGCTACACCTTC.

The gene calls are TRBV3-1 (or the pseudogene TRBV3-2) and TRBJ2-1; 9 nucleotides align to TRBD1. V lost 5 bases, J lost 15 bases, and 11 bases stayed unmatched. The germline V gene has CDR1 LGHDT and CDR2 YNNKEL (reference sequence). This CDR3 is built from 13 residues. The CDR3 DNA follows: TGTGCCAGCAGCGGCGCTGGGACAGGGTCCCCGTTCTTC. It codes for CASSGAGTGSPFF.

This sequence joins TRBV7-9 and TRBJ1-6; the D gene is possibly TRBD1 (5 bases). The CDR3 has 16 residues. Germline values: CDR1 SEHNR, CDR2 FQNEAQ (reference sequence). Trimming stripped 5 bases from V and 10 bases from J, with 21 bases between. For the CDR3, the DNA is TGTGCCAGCAGCACAATGGGGGGGTCTATAGCATCACCCCTCCACTTT. Translation: CASSTMGGSIASPLHF.

V and J are TRBV28 and TRBJ1-1; 11 bases are a match to TRBD1. The junction had 13 bases not matched to a gene; V was cut back by 8 bases and J by 2 bases. This CDR3 is 17 amino acids long. Looked up from germline, CDR1 is MDHEN and CDR2 is SYDVKM. CDR3 bases: TGTGCCAGCCCTTTACCGGGGGGACAGGGGGGAAACACTGAAGCTTTCTTT. Translation: CASPLPGGQGGNTEAFF.

This sequence joins TRBV12-5 and TRBJ2-7, with TRBD2 identical over 7 bases. V lost 2 bases and J lost 6; bases outside the gene matches: 4. CDR1 and CDR2 (germline): LGHNT, FRNRAP. This CDR3 is 13 amino acids long. The CDR3 bases are TGTGCTAGTGGTTTGAAGCGGGAAACCGAGCAGTACTTC. This encodes CASGLKRETEQYF. Full variable domain (remainder filled in from reference TRBV12-5 and TRBJ2-7): DARVTQTPRHKVTEMGQEVTMRCQPILGHNTVFWYRQTMMQGLELLAYFRNRAPLDDSGMPKDRFSAEMPDATLATLKIQPSEPRDSAVYFCASGLKRETEQYFGPGTRLTVT.

V gene TRBV5-1 combines with J gene TRBJ2-5; TRBD2 matches 13 bases. Germline trimming cut 8 bases from V and 4 bases from J; bases unmatched to any gene: 11. CDR3 length: 16 residues. The germline CDR1 and CDR2 sequences are SGHRS and YFSETQ. The CDR3 nucleotides are TGCGCCAGTCGACCTGGGGGACTAGCGGGGTTAGAGACCCAGTACTTC. It specifies CASRPGGLAGLETQYF.

The rearrangement links TRBV7-9 to TRBJ2-5, with 8 positions matching TRBD1. The junction had 9 bases not matched to a gene; V was cut back by 1 base and J by 5 bases. The CDR3 runs 16 residues. In germline, CDR1 is SEHNR, CDR2 FQNEAQ (reference sequence). In DNA, the CDR3 is TGTGCCAGCAGCTTAGAACGGTGGCAGGGGGCGGAGACCCAGTACTTC. Amino acid sequence: CASSLERWQGAETQYF.

The V call is TRBV19, the J call TRBJ1-4; possibly TRBD1 for D (6 bases). This CDR3 has 15 residues. In germline, CDR1 is LNHDA, CDR2 SQIVND (reference sequence). Trimming took off 4 bases at V and 7 bases at J, with 16 bases between the two ends. The CDR3 spells CASSTLRGSGEKLFF. The DNA for the CDR3 is TGTGCCAGTAGTACTCTCAGGGGATCCGGTGAAAAACTGTTTTTT.

This clone was observed a handful of times. The rearrangement uses TRBV7-2 and TRBJ2-3; the match to TRBD2 covers 7 bases. V lost 5 bases, J lost 3 bases, and 8 bases stayed unmatched. Per germline, CDR1 SGHTA and CDR2 FQGNSA. The CDR3 totals 15 residues. Written as DNA, the CDR3 is TGTGCCAGCAGCCCTGGACTAGTGATAACAGATACGCAGTATTTT. It yields the protein CASSPGLVITDTQYF.

This chain uses TRBV19 with TRBJ1-4; possible D gene TRBD1, 5 bases. CDR1 and CDR2 from the germline V gene are LNHDA and SQIVND (reference sequence). CDR3 size: 13 residues. V gave up 7 bases and J gave up 8 bases, with 14 bases separating them. The CDR3 is CASKRRVGEKLFF. In nucleotides, the CDR3 is TGTGCCAGTAAGCGCAGGGTTGGCGAAAAACTGTTTTTT.

This clone was seen a handful of times. The rearrangement joins TRBV6-1 to TRBJ1-2; 7 positions agree with TRBD1. J gave up 7 bases and V 3 bases, and 8 bases lay outside the gene matches. The CDR3 sequence is 14 residues long. The germline V gene has CDR1 MNHNS and CDR2 SASEGT. The CDR3 is CASSERTGKVGYTF. The DNA of the CDR3 is TGTGCCAGCAGTGAGAGGACAGGAAAGGTTGGCTACACCTTC.

This clone was observed once. J is TRBJ2-5 and V is TRBV2, with TRBD2 identical over 7 bases. With V trimmed by 7 bases and J by 1 base, 9 bases remained unmatched. Germline V gives CDR1 SNHLY, CDR2 FYNNEI. This CDR3 has 15 residues. The DNA of the CDR3 is TGTGCCAGCACCGGACGAGCGGGGCCCCAAGAGACCCAGTACTTC. Translation: CASTGRAGPQETQYF.

J is TRBJ1-1 and V is TRBV25-1; D remains unclear. There are 13 residues in the CDR3. V was clipped by 4 bases and J by 0 bases, with 6 bases between them. Germline CDR1 reads MGHDK; CDR2 reads SYGVNS. The CDR3 loop is CASSGQVNTEAFF. The CDR3 nucleotides read TGTGCCAGCAGTGGACAAGTGAACACTGAAGCTTTCTTT. Together with reference TRBV25-1 and TRBJ1-1, the CDR3 gives the full variable domain: EADIYQTPRYLVIGTGKKITLECSQTMGHDKMYWYQQDPGMELHLIHYSYGVNSTEKGDLSSESTVSRIRTEHFPLTLESARPSHTSQYLCASSGQVNTEAFFGQGTRLTVV.